The clone carrying this TCR beta chain has only one observation. Sequencing was performed with immunoSEQ multiplex PCR; in TCRdb, only in-frame clones are kept and a portion is missing. Among roughly 73,000 clones listed, about 80% were seen once. This specimen comes from a study of control samples from healthy donors and cancer patients. Looked up from germline, CDR1 is MDHEN and CDR2 is SYDVKM. The CDR3 extends over 19 amino acids. V was cut by 6 bases and J by 7 bases, with 30 bases left in between. The gene calls are TRBV28 and TRBJ1-4; possible D gene TRBD1, 6 bases. The source material was blood. The receptor was isolated from a man over 45 in good health. CDR3 region: CASSLRRGDAGPLREKLFF. The CDR3 DNA sequence: TGTGCCAGCAGCCTGCGAAGGGGGGACGCGGGGCCCCTACGTGAAAAACTGTTTTTT.